The 5 T cell receptor beta chains below come from one sample, sequenced in a study of shared clonotypes between healthy human individuals. TCRdb's copy holds only in-frame clones and misses some; the assay was immunoSEQ multiplex PCR. The sample contains roughly 1,500,000 clones, 97% to 99% of which appear only once. Sequenced input: naive CD4+ T cells sorted from blood. The sample's subset: CD45RA+ positively selected. These receptors were taken from a man aged 25-40 years in good health.

The rearrangement uses TRBV15 and TRBJ2-2, with a weak D call TRBD2 (5 bases). V dropped 6 bases and J dropped 1 base, with 12 bases sitting between them. CDR3 length: 15 residues. CDR1 and CDR2 from the germline V gene are LNHNV and YYDKDF (reference sequence). The CDR3 DNA follows: TGTGCCACCAGAGTTCGGGATCTGAACACCGGGGAGCTGTTTTTT. As protein: CATRVRDLNTGELFF.

This chain uses TRBV5-4 with TRBJ1-2, with a tentative D call TRBD1 (6 bases). This CDR3 is 13 amino acids long. V lost 1 base, J lost 5 bases, and 9 bases lay in between. Germline lookup yields CDR1 SGHNT and CDR2 YYREEE (reference sequence). The CDR3: CASSLYQGYGYTF. The CDR3 nucleotides read TGTGCCAGCAGCTTGTACCAGGGGTATGGCTACACCTTC.

The chain recombines TRBV15 with TRBJ2-1; 8 nucleotides agree with TRBD2. The ends lost 1 base at V and 6 bases at J; junction bases unmatched: 8. The CDR3 loop spans 16 amino acids. Germline CDR1 LNHNV, CDR2 YYDKDF (reference sequence). The CDR3 is CATSRGGVAGLNEQFF. CDR3 bases: TGTGCCACCAGCAGAGGGGGAGTAGCGGGACTCAATGAGCAGTTCTTC. Full variable domain (remainder filled in from reference TRBV15 and TRBJ2-1): DAMVIQNPRYQVTQFGKPVTLSCSQTLNHNVMYWYQQKSSQAPKLLFHYYDKDFNNEADTPDNFQSRRPNTSFCFLDIRSPGLGDTAMYLCATSRGGVAGLNEQFFGPGTRLTVL.

The chain has TRBV29-1 and TRBJ2-2; TRBD2 matches at 7 bases. V was pared by 6 bases and J by 6 bases, with 10 bases of the junction left unmatched. CDR3 size: 14 residues. In germline, CDR1 is SQVTM, CDR2 ANQGSEA. The CDR3 sequence: CSVPSGIVSGELFF. The CDR3 bases are TGCAGCGTCCCAAGCGGGATTGTCTCCGGGGAGCTGTTTTTT.

This clone was found once. The chain links TRBV7-9 to TRBJ2-3; D is unresolved. Germline V CDR1 and CDR2: SEHNR, FQNEAQ (reference sequence). This CDR3 comprises 16 residues. Trimming cost V 1 base and J 3 bases, with 14 bases left between them. The CDR3 sequence: CASSLDRVAHTDTQYF. For the CDR3, the DNA is TGTGCCAGCAGCTTAGATCGGGTTGCACATACAGATACGCAGTATTTT. Full variable domain (rest looked up from reference TRBV7-9 and TRBJ2-3): DTGVSQNPRHKITKRGQNVTFRCDPISEHNRLYWYRQTLGQGPEFLTYFQNEAQLEKSRLLSDRFSAERPKGSFSTLEIQRTEQGDSAMYLCASSLDRVAHTDTQYFGPGTRLTVL.